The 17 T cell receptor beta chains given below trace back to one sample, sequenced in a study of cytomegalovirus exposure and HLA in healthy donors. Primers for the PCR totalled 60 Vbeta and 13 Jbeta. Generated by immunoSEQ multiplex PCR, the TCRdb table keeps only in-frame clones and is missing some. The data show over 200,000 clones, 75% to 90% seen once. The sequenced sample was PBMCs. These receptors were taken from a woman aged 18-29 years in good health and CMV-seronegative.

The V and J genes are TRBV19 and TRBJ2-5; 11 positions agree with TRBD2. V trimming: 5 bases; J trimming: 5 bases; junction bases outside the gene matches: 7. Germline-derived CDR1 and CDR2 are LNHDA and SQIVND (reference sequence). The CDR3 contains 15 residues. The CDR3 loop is CASSFPSGGFETQYF. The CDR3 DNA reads TGTGCCAGTAGTTTCCCTAGCGGGGGGTTTGAGACCCAGTACTTC.

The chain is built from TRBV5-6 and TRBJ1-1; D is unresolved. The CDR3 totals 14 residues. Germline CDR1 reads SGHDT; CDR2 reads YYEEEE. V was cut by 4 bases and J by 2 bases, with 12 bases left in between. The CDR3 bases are TGTGCCAGCAGCAGTCCTTGGAGCAACACTGAAGCTTTCTTT. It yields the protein CASSSPWSNTEAFF.

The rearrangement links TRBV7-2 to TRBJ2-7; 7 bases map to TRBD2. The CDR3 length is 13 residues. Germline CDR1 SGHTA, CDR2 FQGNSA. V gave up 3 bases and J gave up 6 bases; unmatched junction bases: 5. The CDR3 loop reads CASSLLAVGEQYF. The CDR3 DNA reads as TGTGCCAGCAGCTTGCTAGCGGTCGGCGAGCAGTACTTC.

This CDR3 is CASSYGTNTDTQYF. CDR3 DNA sequence: TGTGCCAGCAGTTACGGCACAAACACAGATACGCAGTATTTT. The V gene is TRBV6-5, the J gene TRBJ2-3; D gene ambiguous. Trimming removed 2 bases at V and 2 bases at J, with 8 bases between. Per germline, CDR1 MNHEY and CDR2 SVGAGI. This CDR3 has 14 residues.

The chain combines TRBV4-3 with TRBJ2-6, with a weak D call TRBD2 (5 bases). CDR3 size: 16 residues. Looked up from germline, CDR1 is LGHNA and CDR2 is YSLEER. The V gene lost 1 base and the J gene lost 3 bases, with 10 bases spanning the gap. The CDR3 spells CASSQGGKGGANVLTF. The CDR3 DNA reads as TGCGCCAGCAGCCAAGGAGGGAAAGGTGGGGCCAACGTCCTGACTTTC.

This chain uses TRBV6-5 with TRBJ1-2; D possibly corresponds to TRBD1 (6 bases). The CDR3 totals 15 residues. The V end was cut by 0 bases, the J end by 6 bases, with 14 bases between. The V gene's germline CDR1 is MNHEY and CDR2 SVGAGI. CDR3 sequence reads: CASSYSAGGAHGYTF. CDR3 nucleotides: TGTGCCAGCAGTTACTCCGCCGGGGGGGCGCATGGCTACACCTTC.

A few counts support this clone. The chain's CDR3 is CASSQDPREGGEQFF. DNA of the CDR3: TGCGCCAGCAGCCAAGATCCCCGGGAGGGGGGTGAGCAGTTCTTC. The chain uses TRBV4-3 and TRBJ2-1, with 8 bases fitting TRBD2. V trimming: 0 bases; J trimming: 9 bases; junction bases outside the gene matches: 7. Germline CDR1 and CDR2: LGHNA and YSLEER. This CDR3 spans 15 amino acids.

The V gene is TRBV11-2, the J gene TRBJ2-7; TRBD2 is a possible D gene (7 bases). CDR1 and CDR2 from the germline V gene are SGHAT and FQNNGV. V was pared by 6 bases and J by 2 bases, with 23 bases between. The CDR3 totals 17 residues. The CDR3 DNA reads TGTGCCAGCAGTCAAGGAGGTCTGCGGGGGCCCACCTACGAGCAGTACTTC. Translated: CASSQGGLRGPTYEQYF.

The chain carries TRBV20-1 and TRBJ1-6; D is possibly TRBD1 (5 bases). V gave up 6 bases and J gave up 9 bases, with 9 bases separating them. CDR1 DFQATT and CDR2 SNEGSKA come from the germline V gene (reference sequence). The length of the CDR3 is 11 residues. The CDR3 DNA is TGCAGTGCCGCGCAGGGTTCACCCCTCCACTTT. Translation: CSAAQGSPLHF.

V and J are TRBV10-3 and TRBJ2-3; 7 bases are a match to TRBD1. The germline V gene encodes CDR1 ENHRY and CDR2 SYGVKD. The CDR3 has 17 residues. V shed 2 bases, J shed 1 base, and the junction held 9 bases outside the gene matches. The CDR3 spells CAISEPHTGTGTDTQYF. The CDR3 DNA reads TGTGCCATCAGTGAGCCTCATACCGGGACAGGCACAGATACGCAGTATTTT.

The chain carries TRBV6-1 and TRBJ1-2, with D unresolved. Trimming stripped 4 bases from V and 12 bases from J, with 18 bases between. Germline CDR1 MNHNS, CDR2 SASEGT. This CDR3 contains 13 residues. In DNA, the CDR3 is TGTGCCAGCAGTGTTAATTTGGGGAGCGGCCACACCTTC. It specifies CASSVNLGSGHTF.

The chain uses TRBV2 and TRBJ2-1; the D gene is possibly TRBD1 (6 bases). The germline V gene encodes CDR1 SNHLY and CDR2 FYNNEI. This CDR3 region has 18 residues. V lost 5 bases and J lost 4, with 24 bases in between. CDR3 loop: CASSSTPTGYWGYNEQFF. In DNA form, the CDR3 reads TGTGCCAGCAGTTCGACTCCTACAGGGTATTGGGGGTACAATGAGCAGTTCTTC.

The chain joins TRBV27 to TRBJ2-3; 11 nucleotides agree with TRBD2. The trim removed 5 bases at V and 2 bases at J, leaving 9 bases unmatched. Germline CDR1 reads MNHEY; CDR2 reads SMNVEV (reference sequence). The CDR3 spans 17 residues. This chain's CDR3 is CASSPPKGLAATDTQYF. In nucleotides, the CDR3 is TGTGCCAGCAGTCCACCAAAGGGACTAGCGGCCACAGATACGCAGTATTTT.

DNA of the CDR3: TGCGCCAGCAGCCAAGAGGTAGTCAGGGAAGGAAGGAACACTGAAGCTTTCTTT. It encodes CASSQEVVREGRNTEAFF. J is TRBJ1-1 and V is TRBV4-3, with a weak D call TRBD1 (5 bases). Germline V gives CDR1 LGHNA, CDR2 YSLEER. Trimming stripped 0 bases from V and 1 base from J, with 18 bases between. The CDR3 sequence is 18 residues long.

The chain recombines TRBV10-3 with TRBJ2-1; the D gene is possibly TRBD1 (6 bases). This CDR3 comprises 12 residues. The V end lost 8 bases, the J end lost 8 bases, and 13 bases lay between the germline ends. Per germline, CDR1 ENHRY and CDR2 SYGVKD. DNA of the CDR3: TGTGCCATCCAACAGGGTATTGATGAGCAGTTCTTC. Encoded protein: CAIQQGIDEQFF.

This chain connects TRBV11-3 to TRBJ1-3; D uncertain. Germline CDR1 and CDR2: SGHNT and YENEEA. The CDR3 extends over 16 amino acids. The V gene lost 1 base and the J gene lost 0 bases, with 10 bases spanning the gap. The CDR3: CASSLAEDYSGNTIYF. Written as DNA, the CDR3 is TGTGCCAGCAGCTTAGCGGAGGATTACTCTGGAAACACCATATATTTT.

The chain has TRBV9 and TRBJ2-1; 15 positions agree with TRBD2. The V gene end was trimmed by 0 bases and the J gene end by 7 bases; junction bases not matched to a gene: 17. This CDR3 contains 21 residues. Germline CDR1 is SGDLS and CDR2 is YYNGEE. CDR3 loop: CASSVDQRTSGRARLNNEQFF. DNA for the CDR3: TGTGCCAGCAGCGTAGATCAGAGGACTAGCGGGAGGGCCCGTCTTAATAATGAGCAGTTCTTC.